The 3 T cell receptor beta chains in this list originate from one sample, sequenced in a study of T cell repertoires in cytomegalovirus infection. TCRdb analysed the reads with MiXCR anew, one entry per CDR3 protein. There are about 180,000 distinct CDR3 sequences in the sample; approximately 15% occur only once, and 25% to 30% lies in the top ten. Sequences were obtained from PBMCs. These receptors were obtained from a human donor in good health (CMV status not recorded). Some clones in this sample may be carry-over from other donors' samples.

Many counts were recorded for this clonotype. The V call is TRBV7-3, the J call TRBJ2-2; D is undetermined. Between the trimmed V and J ends, which lost 5 bases and 5 bases, there was a span of 15 bases. The CDR3 length is 15 residues. The V gene's germline CDR1 is SGHTA and CDR2 FQGTGA. The CDR3 is CASSRGQMGTGELFF. For the CDR3, the DNA is TGTGCCAGCAGCAGAGGCCAAATGGGGACCGGGGAGCTGTTTTTT. Combining the CDR3 with reference TRBV7-3 and TRBJ2-2 gives the whole variable domain GAGVSQTPSNKVTEKGKYVELRCDPISGHTALYWYRQSLGQGPEFLIYFQGTGAADDSGLPNDRFFAVRPEGSVSTLKIQRTERGDSAVYLCASSRGQMGTGELFFGEGSRLTVL.

The sample holds many counts of this clonotype. V is TRBV14 and J is TRBJ2-7; D unclear. V gave up 1 base and J gave up 7 bases, with 11 bases separating them. The CDR3 is made up of 13 amino acids. CDR1 and CDR2 (germline): SGHDN, FVKESK. CDR3 DNA: TGTGCCAGCAGCCAAGTCGGCAGAAAGGAGCAGTACTTC. Translated: CASSQVGRKEQYF. The variable domain in full, with the rest retrieved from reference TRBV14 and TRBJ2-7, is EAGVTQFPSHSVIEKGQTVTLRCDPISGHDNLYWYRRVMGKEIKFLLHFVKESKQDESGMPNNRFLAERTGGTYSTLKVQPAELEDSGVYFCASSQVGRKEQYFGPGTRLTVT.

V is TRBV5-8 and J is TRBJ1-4, with 8 bases identical to TRBD1. CDR3 length: 18 residues. The germline V gene encodes CDR1 SGHTS and CDR2 YDEGEE. V trimming: 4 bases; J trimming: 6 bases; junction bases outside the gene matches: 17. The CDR3 DNA is TGTGCCAGCAGCCGCGGGGCCCGACAGGGGTTGCTGGATGAAAAACTGTTTTTT. Protein sequence: CASSRGARQGLLDEKLFF.